The sequence of this TCR beta chain was determined in a study of identifying expanded T cells in peripheral blood. Germline values: CDR1 GTSNPN, CDR2 SVGIG (reference sequence). V lost 0 bases and J 3 bases, leaving 21 bases between the germline ends. The CDR3 covers 18 residues. Findings of the study overall: Approximately two-week clone count variance significantly increased as total template count grew.

To note about this clone: Its antigen is still unknown.

Only in-frame clones appear in the TCRdb table, and some are missing; sequencing was by immunoSEQ multiplex PCR. The table includes 50,000 to 75,000 clones, about 83% detected once. No infections or other immune events were documented during collection. The receptor was isolated from a person aged 18 to 75 in good health. This sequence joins TRBV30 and TRBJ1-5; possible D gene TRBD1, 5 bases. The source material was blood. The chain's CDR3 is CAWSVFPLRQSNNQPQHF. CDR3 nucleotide sequence: TGTGCCTGGAGTGTATTTCCGCTGAGACAGTCCAACAATCAGCCCCAGCATTTT.